A selection of T cell receptor beta chains follows, all from one sample in a study of blood T cell repertoires in COVID-19. Sequenced by immunoSEQ multiplex PCR; TCRdb stores in-frame clones only, minus some. Of 150,000 to 200,000 clones in the sample, over 75% were seen once. The sequenced sample consisted of PBMCs or T cells enriched from blood (not recorded which). Receptors originate from a woman in her late teens or twenties who had recovered from COVID-19. The CDR3 runs from the conserved cysteine through the conserved F or W. D genes are given only for firm matches. The listing skips clone size in some rows; elsewhere it reads once, few, many or a size class.

v_call: TRBV4-2
clone_size: few
d_call: -
j_call: TRBJ1-5
cdr3_aa: CASSQDRGQPQHF
cdr3_nt: TGTGCCAGCAGCCAAGACAGGGGTCAGCCCCAGCATTTT

v_call: TRBV7-9
clone_size: -
d_call: TRBD1
j_call: TRBJ1-2
cdr3_aa: CASSFGDPGQGNGYTF
cdr3_nt: TGTGCCAGCAGCTTTGGGGACCCCGGACAGGGGAATGGCTACACCTTC

v_call: TRBV4-3
clone_size: -
d_call: -
j_call: TRBJ1-6
cdr3_aa: CASSQDPGYNSPLHF
cdr3_nt: TGCGCCAGCAGCCAAGATCCCGGGTACAATTCACCCCTCCACTTT

v_call: TRBV27
clone_size: -
d_call: -
j_call: TRBJ1-4
cdr3_aa: CASSLRHVNEKLFF
cdr3_nt: TGTGCCAGCAGTCTCCGACATGTGAATGAAAAACTGTTTTTT

v_call: TRBV6-2/TRBV6-3
clone_size: -
d_call: TRBD1
j_call: TRBJ1-6
cdr3_aa: CASSQKEPTGGSPLHF
cdr3_nt: TGTGCCAGCAGTCAAAAGGAGCCCACAGGGGGTTCACCCCTCCACTTT

v_call: TRBV27
clone_size: -
d_call: -
j_call: TRBJ1-5
cdr3_aa: CASSLSTGFNQPQHF
cdr3_nt: TGTGCCAGCAGTTTATCCACAGGCTTCAATCAGCCCCAGCATTTT

v_call: TRBV10-1
clone_size: -
d_call: TRBD2
j_call: TRBJ2-7
cdr3_aa: CASSDLAGANYEQYF
cdr3_nt: TGCGCCAGCAGTGACTTAGCGGGGGCGAACTACGAGCAGTACTTC

v_call: TRBV28
clone_size: -
d_call: -
j_call: TRBJ1-5
cdr3_aa: CASSYGDSNQPQHF
cdr3_nt: TGTGCCAGCAGTTACGGAGATAGCAATCAGCCCCAGCATTTT

v_call: TRBV6-5
clone_size: -
d_call: TRBD1
j_call: TRBJ1-1
cdr3_aa: CASSRGQNMNTEAFF
cdr3_nt: TGTGCCAGCAGTAGGGGACAGAACATGAACACTGAAGCTTTCTTT

v_call: TRBV5-1
clone_size: -
d_call: -
j_call: TRBJ2-3
cdr3_aa: CASSSRASSTDTQYF
cdr3_nt: TGCGCCAGCAGCTCGAGGGCGTCAAGCACAGATACGCAGTATTTT

v_call: TRBV18
clone_size: -
d_call: TRBD1
j_call: TRBJ2-7
cdr3_aa: CASSGTGGTYEQYF
cdr3_nt: TGTGCCAGCTCGGGGACAGGGGGAACCTACGAGCAGTACTTC

v_call: TRBV9
clone_size: -
d_call: -
j_call: TRBJ2-1
cdr3_aa: CASSVGTMSYNEQFF
cdr3_nt: TGTGCCAGCAGCGTAGGGACTATGTCCTACAATGAGCAGTTCTTC

v_call: TRBV7-9
clone_size: once
d_call: -
j_call: TRBJ1-2
cdr3_aa: CASSIERGGAYGYTF
cdr3_nt: TGTGCCAGCAGCATCGAAAGGGGGGGGGCCTATGGCTACACCTTC

v_call: TRBV10-2
clone_size: -
d_call: -
j_call: TRBJ2-5
cdr3_aa: CASSEPSRGIQYF
cdr3_nt: TGCGCCAGCAGTGAGCCCAGCCGGGGAATCCAGTACTTC

v_call: TRBV6-4
clone_size: once
d_call: TRBD1
j_call: TRBJ2-3
cdr3_aa: CASRPDRASTDTQYF
cdr3_nt: TGTGCCAGCAGACCGGACAGGGCTAGCACAGATACGCAGTATTTT

v_call: TRBV18
clone_size: -
d_call: TRBD2
j_call: TRBJ2-7
cdr3_aa: CASSPGTSGTYEQYF
cdr3_nt: TGTGCCAGCTCACCAGGGACTAGCGGGACCTACGAGCAGTACTTC

v_call: TRBV27
clone_size: -
d_call: TRBD2
j_call: TRBJ2-1
cdr3_aa: CASSLGSGGTNEQFF
cdr3_nt: TGTGCCAGCAGTTTAGGTAGCGGGGGAACCAATGAGCAGTTCTTC

v_call: TRBV29-1
clone_size: few
d_call: -
j_call: TRBJ1-4
cdr3_aa: CSAFPGDTNEKLFF
cdr3_nt: TGCAGCGCTTTCCCAGGGGACACTAATGAAAAACTGTTTTTT

v_call: TRBV10-1
clone_size: few
d_call: TRBD1
j_call: TRBJ2-5
cdr3_aa: CASSRDREETQYF
cdr3_nt: TGCGCCAGCAGCCGGGACAGAGAAGAGACCCAGTACTTC

v_call: TRBV4-1
clone_size: -
d_call: -
j_call: TRBJ1-2
cdr3_aa: CASSQDTWGGETNYGYTF
cdr3_nt: TGCGCCAGCAGCCAAGATACGTGGGGGGGCGAAACTAACTATGGCTACACCTTC

v_call: TRBV6-5
clone_size: -
d_call: -
j_call: TRBJ1-5
cdr3_aa: CASSPGWGNQPQHF
cdr3_nt: TGTGCCAGCAGCCCGGGTTGGGGCAATCAGCCCCAGCATTTT

v_call: TRBV29-1
clone_size: -
d_call: TRBD1
j_call: TRBJ2-1
cdr3_aa: CSVGRDRDIDEQFF
cdr3_nt: TGCAGCGTTGGTCGGGACAGGGACATCGATGAGCAGTTCTTC

v_call: TRBV18
clone_size: -
d_call: -
j_call: TRBJ2-1
cdr3_aa: CASSPTLADKRQGEQFF
cdr3_nt: TGTGCCAGCTCACCTACACTAGCGGACAAGCGACAGGGTGAGCAGTTCTTC

v_call: TRBV29-1
clone_size: -
d_call: -
j_call: TRBJ2-7
cdr3_aa: CSVSQVGSYEQYF
cdr3_nt: TGCAGCGTTTCCCAGGTAGGCTCCTACGAGCAGTACTTC

v_call: TRBV10-3
clone_size: -
d_call: TRBD1
j_call: TRBJ2-3
cdr3_aa: CAITKTGITDTQYF
cdr3_nt: TGTGCCATCACCAAGACAGGGATCACAGATACGCAGTATTTT

v_call: TRBV18
clone_size: -
d_call: -
j_call: TRBJ1-2
cdr3_aa: CASSPPTGRKYGYTF
cdr3_nt: TGTGCCAGCTCACCACCGACAGGTCGCAAGTATGGCTACACCTTC

v_call: TRBV28
clone_size: -
d_call: -
j_call: TRBJ1-5
cdr3_aa: CAIGREMRHF
cdr3_nt: TGTGCCATTGGAAGGGAGATGCGGCATTTT

v_call: TRBV21-1
clone_size: -
d_call: -
j_call: TRBJ1-3
cdr3_aa: CASIRDRRFSGNTIYF
cdr3_nt: TGTGCCAGCATTCGGGACAGGAGATTCTCTGGAAACACCATATATTTT

v_call: TRBV3-1/TRBV3-2
clone_size: -
d_call: -
j_call: TRBJ2-3
cdr3_aa: CASSQGLRTDTQYF
cdr3_nt: TGTGCCAGCAGCCAAGGGCTTCGCACAGATACGCAGTATTTT

v_call: TRBV6-5
clone_size: -
d_call: -
j_call: TRBJ2-3
cdr3_aa: CASRPEPIDTQYF
cdr3_nt: TGTGCCAGCAGACCCGAACCTATCGATACGCAGTATTTT

v_call: TRBV19
clone_size: -
d_call: TRBD1
j_call: TRBJ1-1
cdr3_aa: CATQTGWHTEAFF
cdr3_nt: TGTGCCACCCAGACAGGGTGGCACACTGAAGCTTTCTTT

v_call: TRBV11-2
clone_size: -
d_call: -
j_call: TRBJ1-1
cdr3_aa: CASSSPPSEAFF
cdr3_nt: TGTGCCAGCAGCTCCCCCCCTTCTGAAGCTTTCTTT

v_call: TRBV28
clone_size: -
d_call: TRBD2
j_call: TRBJ2-1
cdr3_aa: CASSSTRAGGPFF
cdr3_nt: TGTGCCAGCAGTTCTACTAGGGCGGGAGGACCCTTCTTC

v_call: TRBV6-1
clone_size: few
d_call: TRBD1
j_call: TRBJ2-7
cdr3_aa: CASSEAGTGVPYEQYF
cdr3_nt: TGTGCCAGCAGTGAAGCGGGGACAGGGGTACCCTACGAGCAGTACTTC

v_call: TRBV2
clone_size: once
d_call: -
j_call: TRBJ2-3
cdr3_aa: CASTFGRGVTDTQYF
cdr3_nt: TGTGCCAGCACCTTCGGCAGGGGCGTCACAGATACGCAGTATTTT

v_call: TRBV19
clone_size: -
d_call: -
j_call: TRBJ1-1
cdr3_aa: CASSMRLNTEAFF
cdr3_nt: TGTGCCAGTAGTATGCGACTAAACACTGAAGCTTTCTTT

v_call: TRBV4-1
clone_size: few
d_call: TRBD1
j_call: TRBJ1-1
cdr3_aa: CASSPWTGEGAEAFF
cdr3_nt: TGCGCCAGCAGCCCCTGGACAGGGGAGGGAGCTGAAGCTTTCTTT

v_call: TRBV3-1/TRBV3-2
clone_size: -
d_call: -
j_call: TRBJ2-3
cdr3_aa: CASSLRDTYTDTQYF
cdr3_nt: TGTGCCAGCAGCCTCCGGGACACATACACAGATACGCAGTATTTT

v_call: TRBV18
clone_size: -
d_call: TRBD1
j_call: TRBJ2-3
cdr3_aa: CASSPGQGFTDTQYF
cdr3_nt: TGTGCCAGCTCACCAGGACAGGGGTTCACAGATACGCAGTATTTT

v_call: TRBV13
clone_size: once
d_call: -
j_call: TRBJ1-5
cdr3_aa: CASSSGLNQPQHF
cdr3_nt: TGTGCCAGCAGCTCGGGACTCAATCAGCCCCAGCATTTT

v_call: TRBV11-2
clone_size: once
d_call: -
j_call: TRBJ1-6
cdr3_aa: CASSFGGSLSPLHF
cdr3_nt: TGTGCCAGCAGCTTTGGTGGGAGTCTTTCACCCCTCCACTTT

v_call: TRBV11-2
clone_size: -
d_call: TRBD2
j_call: TRBJ2-4
cdr3_aa: CASRESGGAKNIQYF
cdr3_nt: TGTGCCAGCAGGGAAAGCGGGGGGGCCAAAAACATTCAGTACTTC

v_call: TRBV11-2
clone_size: -
d_call: -
j_call: TRBJ1-5
cdr3_aa: CASSLARIGWPQHF
cdr3_nt: TGTGCCAGCAGCTTAGCGCGCATCGGTTGGCCCCAGCATTTT

v_call: TRBV28
clone_size: -
d_call: -
j_call: TRBJ1-4
cdr3_aa: CASNEALGGNEKLFF
cdr3_nt: TGTGCCAGCAACGAGGCCCTAGGGGGTAATGAAAAACTGTTTTTT

v_call: TRBV18
clone_size: -
d_call: TRBD2
j_call: TRBJ2-7
cdr3_aa: CASSPPWREADHYEQYF
cdr3_nt: TGTGCCAGCTCACCACCCTGGCGGGAGGCCGACCACTACGAGCAGTACTTC

v_call: TRBV3-1/TRBV3-2
clone_size: -
d_call: -
j_call: TRBJ1-2
cdr3_aa: CASSQGTVRGEVHGYTF
cdr3_nt: TGTGCCAGCAGCCAAGGCACCGTCAGGGGTGAGGTGCATGGCTACACCTTC

v_call: TRBV30
clone_size: -
d_call: TRBD1
j_call: TRBJ1-4
cdr3_aa: CAWNQGQKNEKLFF
cdr3_nt: TGTGCCTGGAATCAGGGACAGAAGAATGAAAAACTGTTTTTT

v_call: TRBV2
clone_size: -
d_call: TRBD2
j_call: TRBJ2-1
cdr3_aa: CASRLTSPYNEQFF
cdr3_nt: TGTGCCAGCAGATTGACTAGCCCCTACAATGAGCAGTTCTTC

v_call: TRBV30
clone_size: -
d_call: TRBD2
j_call: TRBJ2-3
cdr3_aa: CAWGIAGGTDTQYF
cdr3_nt: TGTGCCTGGGGAATAGCGGGGGGCACAGATACGCAGTATTTT

v_call: TRBV11-3
clone_size: -
d_call: -
j_call: TRBJ1-3
cdr3_aa: CASSLGGLSGNTIYF
cdr3_nt: TGTGCCAGCAGCTTAGGAGGCCTCTCTGGAAACACCATATATTTT

v_call: TRBV6-2/TRBV6-3
clone_size: -
d_call: -
j_call: TRBJ2-4
cdr3_aa: CASSYYSRLAKNIQYF
cdr3_nt: TGTGCCAGCAGTTACTACAGTCGTCTAGCCAAAAACATTCAGTACTTC